This paragraph covers one T cell receptor beta chain sequence. These data come from a study of follicular helper T cells after annual influenza vaccination. Overall study: Across the 2013-2014, 2014-2015 and 2015-2016 vaccination seasons, some subjects were resampled.

TCRB sequencing was done at Survey resolution level. Only in-frame clones appear in the TCRdb table, and some are missing; sequencing was by immunoSEQ multiplex PCR. Of approximately 12,000 clones listed, around 82% are singletons. Germline V CDR1 and CDR2: DFQATT, SNEGSKA (reference sequence). The CDR3 loop spans 11 amino acids. Time point in this sample: 2014-2015 season, pre-vaccination. Vaccine contraindications, substance abuse, HIV/AIDS, active malignancy and active illness excluded donors. This receptor was obtained from an adult who received the influenza vaccine. The specimen was CXCR5- memory CD4+ T cells sorted from blood, collected on the day of influenza vaccination. The chain is built from TRBV20-1 and TRBJ2-3, with unresolved D. For the CDR3, the DNA is TGCAGCTCGGACAGCACAGATACGCAGTATTTT. Its translation is CSSDSTDTQYF.